The rows below give T cell receptor beta chains drawn from one sample of a study of blood T cell repertoires in COVID-19. The assay was immunoSEQ multiplex PCR, and TCRdb's table has in-frame clones only and misses some. The sample has approximately 270,000 clones; about 90% are singletons. The sequenced sample consisted of PBMCs or T cells enriched from blood (not recorded which). The receptors shown here come from a human donor in a cohort exposed to, infected with or recovered from COVID-19 (not recorded which). The donor label of this sample is uncertain. Each CDR3 is given with its conserved first and last residue. The order of the fields is D gene, V gene, CDR3 protein. D genes are given only for firm matches.

TRBD1,TRBV10-3,CAIRWDRALEPQHF
-,TRBV30,CAWSPGGELFF
TRBD2,TRBV7-2,CASSLWVQGGKETQYF
-,TRBV30,CAWTPIGRAEAFF
-,TRBV7-9,CASSQSVLGGNTEAFF
-,TRBV12-3/TRBV12-4,CASSLGHSGYTF
-,TRBV29-1,CTLGGLSGLYGYTF
TRBD2,TRBV7-2,CASSLQRGGIETQYF
-,TRBV5-6,CASSLRPETEAFF
-,TRBV4-1,CASSRTVGSSDEQFF
TRBD1,TRBV5-1,CASRLDRRRYSNQPQHF
TRBD2,TRBV6-5,CASRLAGGQEQYF
TRBD1,TRBV5-1,CASSFGTGGAYEQYF
TRBD1,TRBV6-2/TRBV6-3,CASSPQGVRVGQYF
-,TRBV6-4,CASSEGRGIGGYTF
TRBD1,TRBV24-1,CATRTGGMEKLFF
TRBD1,TRBV29-1,CSILQGVNEKLFF
TRBD1,TRBV5-1,CASSFTGASTDTQYF
-,TRBV30,CAWSRQANTEAFF
TRBD1,TRBV3-1/TRBV3-2,CASSQGRRDRVGNEQFF
TRBD2,TRBV29-1,CSVAGFYEQYF
TRBD1,TRBV18,CASSPTGRNEKLFF
-,TRBV7-9,CASSLDIFSGNTIYF
-,TRBV18,CASSPGGEGDTEAFF
-,TRBV7-2,CASSLGREGSGNTIYF
-,TRBV7-2,CASSFLRGGDYGYTF
TRBD2,TRBV7-6,CASSGTSGVPYNEQFF
TRBD1,TRBV30,CAWSKQGAYGYTF
TRBD1,TRBV5-1,CASTRGQPVNTEAFF
-,TRBV11-2,CASSPGGSNQPQHF
-,TRBV7-6,CASSSTGYNEKLFF
TRBD1,TRBV7-7,CASSLGQGGTGELFF
-,TRBV4-1,CASSPGRAHSGNTIYF
-,TRBV21-1,CASVDPGQSNQPQHF
TRBD1,TRBV4-2,CASSQVTTGNYGYTF
-,TRBV6-5,CASSYSAGNNYGYTF